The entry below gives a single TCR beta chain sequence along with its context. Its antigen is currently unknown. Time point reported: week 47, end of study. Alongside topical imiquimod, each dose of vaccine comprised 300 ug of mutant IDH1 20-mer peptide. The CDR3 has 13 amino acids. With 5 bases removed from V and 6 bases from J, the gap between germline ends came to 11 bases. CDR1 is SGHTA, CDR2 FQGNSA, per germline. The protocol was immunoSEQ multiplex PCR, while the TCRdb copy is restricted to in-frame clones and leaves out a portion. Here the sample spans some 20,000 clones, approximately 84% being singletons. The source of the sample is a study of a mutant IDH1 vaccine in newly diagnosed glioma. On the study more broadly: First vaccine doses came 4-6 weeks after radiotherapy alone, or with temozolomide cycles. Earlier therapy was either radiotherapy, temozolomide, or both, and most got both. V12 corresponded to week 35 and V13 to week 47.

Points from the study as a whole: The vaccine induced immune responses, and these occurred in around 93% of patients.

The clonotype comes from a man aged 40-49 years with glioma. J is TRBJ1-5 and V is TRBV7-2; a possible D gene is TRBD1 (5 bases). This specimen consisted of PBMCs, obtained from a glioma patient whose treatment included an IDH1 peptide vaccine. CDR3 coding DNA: TGTGCCAGCAGCCTCCAGGGAGGTCAGCCCCAGCATTTT. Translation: CASSLQGGQPQHF.